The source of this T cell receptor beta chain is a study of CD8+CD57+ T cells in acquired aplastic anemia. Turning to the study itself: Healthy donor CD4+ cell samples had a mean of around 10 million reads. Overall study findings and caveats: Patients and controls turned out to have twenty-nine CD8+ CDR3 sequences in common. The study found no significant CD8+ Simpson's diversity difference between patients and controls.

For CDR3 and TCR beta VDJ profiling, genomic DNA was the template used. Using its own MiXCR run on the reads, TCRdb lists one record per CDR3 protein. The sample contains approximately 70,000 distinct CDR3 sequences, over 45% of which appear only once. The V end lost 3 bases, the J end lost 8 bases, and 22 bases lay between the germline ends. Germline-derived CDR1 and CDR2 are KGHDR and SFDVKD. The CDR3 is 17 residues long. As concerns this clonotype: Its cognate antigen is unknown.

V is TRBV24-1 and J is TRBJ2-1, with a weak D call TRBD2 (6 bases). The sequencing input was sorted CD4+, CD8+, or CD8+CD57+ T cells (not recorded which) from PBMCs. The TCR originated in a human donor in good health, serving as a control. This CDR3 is CATSDPGSVSLPYEQFF. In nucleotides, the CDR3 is TGTGCCACCAGTGATCCCGGGAGTGTTTCGTTGCCTTATGAGCAGTTCTTC.